These 20 T cell receptor beta chains came from one sample sequenced in a study of T cell changes during pregnancy in multiple sclerosis. Clones were sequenced by immunoSEQ multiplex PCR, and TCRdb holds only the in-frame ones, with some missing. Among about 60,000 clones, approximately 91% were seen once, and the ten largest hold 1% to 1.5%. The sample in question was peripheral blood, obtained in the second trimester of pregnancy. The receptors were sampled from a female donor with multiple sclerosis, enrolled in a pregnancy study.

The sample holds a few counts of this clone. As DNA, the CDR3 is TGCACCAGCAGCCATCCGACTAGCACTAGCACAGATACGCAGTATTTT. Its protein is CTSSHPTSTSTDTQYF. The chain is built from TRBV1 and TRBJ2-3; TRBD2 reflects the table's D call only, with no check against the DNA. TRBV1 is a documented pseudogene. This CDR3 is built from 16 residues.

In nucleotides, the CDR3 is TGTGCCAGCAGCTTGGCTACGCAGGATTATGGCTACACCTTC. It codes for CASSLATQDYGYTF. The chain has TRBV5-5 and TRBJ1-2; D gene ambiguous. V was pared by 0 bases and J by 5 bases, with 11 bases between. Per the germline V gene, CDR1 is SGHKS and CDR2 is YYEKEE (reference sequence). This CDR3 region has 14 residues.

CDR3 nucleotides: TGTGCCAGTAGTGACTCGGGGGGTCCGAACACCGGGGAGCTGTTTTTT. Translated, it gives CASSDSGGPNTGELFF. The chain joins TRBV19 to TRBJ2-2, with TRBD2 matching over 7 bases. Germline values: CDR1 LNHDA, CDR2 SQIVND (reference sequence). J was trimmed by 0 bases and V by 5 bases; bases with no gene match: 6. This CDR3 spans 16 amino acids.

The chain recombines TRBV7-9 with TRBJ1-1; possible D gene TRBD1, 6 bases. V lost 5 bases and J lost 5, with 12 bases in between. Germline V lookup: CDR1 SEHNR, CDR2 FQNEAQ (reference sequence). This CDR3 is 13 amino acids long. CDR3 region: CASSQNTGTEAFF. In DNA, the CDR3 is TGTGCCAGCAGCCAAAATACAGGGACTGAAGCTTTCTTT.

The chain employs TRBV6-5 and TRBJ1-1; D is ambiguous. This CDR3 is 14 amino acids long. The germline gives CDR1 MNHEY, CDR2 SVGAGI. V was shortened by 5 bases and J by 1 base, with 11 bases between the two germline ends. The CDR3 loop is CASSPRGSNTEAFF. The CDR3 nucleotides are TGTGCCAGCAGTCCTCGCGGCTCGAACACTGAAGCTTTCTTT.

This rearrangement joins TRBV4-2 to TRBJ1-2; 10 positions agree with TRBD1. V was pared by 2 bases and J by 7 bases, with 7 bases of the junction left unmatched. The CDR3 extends over 15 amino acids. Germline V gene lookup returns CDR1 LGHNA and CDR2 YNFKEQ. The CDR3: CASSQFGTGVLGYTF. In DNA form, the CDR3 reads TGTGCCAGCAGCCAATTTGGGACAGGGGTACTTGGCTACACCTTC.

This sequence joins TRBV5-6 and TRBJ2-7; unclear D gene. The CDR3 is 15 amino acids. Germline V lookup: CDR1 SGHDT, CDR2 YYEEEE. V shed 2 bases and J shed 3 bases, with 15 bases lying between them. The CDR3 here is CASSFGVWRIYEQYF. DNA of the CDR3: TGTGCCAGCAGCTTCGGAGTCTGGCGGATCTACGAGCAGTACTTC.

This clone was seen only a few times. The chain links TRBV18 to TRBJ2-3; TRBD2 is a possible D gene (6 bases). Trimming removed 2 bases from V and 4 bases from J, with 10 bases in between. The germline V gene has CDR1 KGHSH and CDR2 LQKENI. CDR3 size: 14 residues. The DNA of the CDR3 is TGTGCCAGCTCACCAGCCGGGAGCCCAGATACGCAGTATTTT. Its protein product is CASSPAGSPDTQYF.

The rearrangement joins TRBV18 to TRBJ2-7, with TRBD1 matching over 9 bases. Germline V gene sequence: CDR1 KGHSH, CDR2 LQKENI. V lost 2 bases to trimming and J lost 5 bases; unmatched junction nucleotides: 4. CDR3 length: 14 amino acids. CDR3 coding DNA: TGTGCCAGCTCACCAGAGGACAGGGGACACGAGCAGTACTTC. Its translation is CASSPEDRGHEQYF.

This rearrangement joins TRBV5-6 to TRBJ2-7, with 9 positions matching TRBD1. V shed 6 bases, J shed 2 bases, and the junction held 6 bases outside the gene matches. Germline CDR1 is SGHDT and CDR2 is YYEEEE. This CDR3 region has 14 residues. The CDR3 is CASIRTGETYEQYF. CDR3 DNA sequence: TGTGCCAGCATCCGGACAGGGGAGACCTACGAGCAGTACTTC.

The gene calls are TRBV7-6 and TRBJ2-6; D uncertain. V gave up 1 base and J gave up 2 bases, with 6 bases separating them. The CDR3 extends over 15 amino acids. Germline CDR1 SGHVS, CDR2 FNYEAQ. CDR3 bases: TGTGCCAGCAGCTTAGGGCAGGCTGGGGCCAACGTCCTGACTTTC. Encoded protein: CASSLGQAGANVLTF.

The count of this clone is one. The chain has TRBV5-1 and TRBJ1-6; D uncertain. The CDR3 has 13 residues. CDR1 and CDR2 (germline): SGHRS, YFSETQ. Trimming pared 3 bases from V and 7 bases from J, leaving 8 bases between. CDR3 DNA sequence: TGCGCCAGCAGCTCTTCAGTGAATTCACCCCTCCACTTT. This codes for CASSSSVNSPLHF.

The chain has TRBV4-3 and TRBJ1-2; D ambiguous. The CDR3 runs to 15 residues. Germline CDR1 is LGHNA and CDR2 is YSLEER. The V end lost 1 base, the J end lost 0 bases, and 9 bases lay between the germline ends. CDR3 nucleotide sequence: TGCGCCAGCAGCCAAGGAGGCCCAGCTAACTATGGCTACACCTTC. Encoded protein: CASSQGGPANYGYTF.

V is TRBV5-1 and J is TRBJ2-7, with TRBD1 as a possible D gene (5 bases). V was cut by 4 bases and J by 3 bases, with 17 bases left in between. The germline gives CDR1 SGHRS, CDR2 YFSETQ. This CDR3 is built from 15 residues. CDR3 sequence reads: CASSLGDLLVYEQYF. CDR3 nucleotide sequence: TGCGCCAGCAGCCTAGGGGATCTCCTGGTCTACGAGCAGTACTTC.

There are a few counts of this clone. The CDR3 DNA follows: TGCGCCAGCAGTTGGGACAGGTTGGGGAACACTGAAGCTTTCTTT. Translated, it gives CASSWDRLGNTEAFF. The V call is TRBV5-1, the J call TRBJ1-1; 8 positions agree with TRBD1. CDR3 size: 15 residues. J gave up 1 base and V 5 bases, and 7 bases lay outside the gene matches. The germline CDR1 and CDR2 sequences are SGHRS and YFSETQ.

This chain joins TRBV6-1 and TRBJ1-2, with a tentative D call TRBD1 (6 bases). V shed 6 bases and J shed 4 bases, with 12 bases lying between them. This CDR3 is 13 amino acids long. Germline V CDR1 and CDR2: MNHNS, SASEGT. The CDR3 loop is CASRTGGLYGYTF. The CDR3 DNA sequence: TGTGCCAGCAGGACAGGTGGACTCTATGGCTACACCTTC.

J is TRBJ1-1 and V is TRBV5-1; TRBD1 agrees at 8 bases. Germline V CDR1 and CDR2: SGHRS, YFSETQ. The length of the CDR3 is 14 residues. Trimming at V came to 2 bases and at J to 1 base, leaving 1 base not matched to a gene. CDR3 region: CASSLGTGNTEAFF. CDR3 DNA sequence: TGCGCCAGCAGCTTAGGGACAGGGAACACTGAAGCTTTCTTT.

The J gene is TRBJ2-7, the V gene TRBV7-2, with D possibly matching TRBD2 (5 bases). In germline, CDR1 is SGHTA, CDR2 FQGNSA. Trimming took off 8 bases at V and 5 bases at J, with 10 bases between the two ends. The CDR3 covers 11 residues. For the CDR3, the DNA is TGTGCCAGCGGACTTTCCCACGAGCAGTACTTC. Translated: CASGLSHEQYF.

The chain couples TRBV6-5 to TRBJ1-1; 9 nucleotides line up with TRBD1. The CDR3 totals 15 residues. V lost 2 bases to trimming and J lost 4 bases; unmatched junction nucleotides: 5. The germline CDR1 and CDR2 sequences are MNHEY and SVGAGI. The CDR3 nucleotides are TGTGCCAGCAGTTACAGAACAGGGGGCGGCACTGAAGCTTTCTTT. This translates into CASSYRTGGGTEAFF.

CDR3 in amino acids: CAWTAGGGETQYF. CDR3 sequence (DNA): TGTGCCTGGACAGCGGGGGGCGGTGAGACCCAGTACTTC. V usage is TRBV30 and J usage is TRBJ2-5; 9 nucleotides align to TRBD2. The CDR3 consists of 13 residues. The junction had 5 bases not matched to a gene; V was cut back by 4 bases and J by 5 bases. The germline V gene encodes CDR1 GTSNPN and CDR2 SVGIG (reference sequence).